This is a list of T cell receptor beta chains from one sample in a study of beta chain features in type 1 diabetes. Clones were sequenced by immunoSEQ multiplex PCR, and TCRdb holds only the in-frame ones, with some missing. The sample yields a few hundred thousand clones, roughly 12% seen once. The sequenced material came from naive CD4+ T cells from blood. The origin of the receptors is a woman aged 18-30 years with type 1 diabetes. CDR3s include the opening cysteine and the closing phenylalanine or tryptophan. The order of the fields is V gene, D gene, clone size, J gene, CDR3 DNA, CDR3 protein. D genes are given only for firm matches. A row's size may be missing; if present it is once, few, many or a size class.

V gene: TRBV25-1
D gene: -
clone size: -
J gene: TRBJ1-2
CDR3 DNA: TGTGCCAGCAGTGAACGGGCAGGGAAGGGCTACACCTTC
CDR3 protein: CASSERAGKGYTF

V gene: TRBV2
D gene: TRBD1
clone size: -
J gene: TRBJ2-4
CDR3 DNA: TGTGCCAGCGGACAGGGCCTTCTGGACATTCAGTACTTC
CDR3 protein: CASGQGLLDIQYF

V gene: TRBV5-1
D gene: -
clone size: -
J gene: TRBJ2-3
CDR3 DNA: TGCGCCAGCAGCGGTGGCGGTAGCACAGATACGCAGTATTTT
CDR3 protein: CASSGGGSTDTQYF

V gene: TRBV4-3
D gene: -
clone size: -
J gene: TRBJ1-1
CDR3 DNA: TGCGCCAGCAGCCAACACAGATACACTGAAGCTTTCTTT
CDR3 protein: CASSQHRYTEAFF

V gene: TRBV9
D gene: TRBD2
clone size: -
J gene: TRBJ2-7
CDR3 DNA: TGTGCCAGCAGCGCGGGACTAGCGGGAGGATCCTACGAGCAGTACTTC
CDR3 protein: CASSAGLAGGSYEQYF

V gene: TRBV5-1
D gene: -
clone size: -
J gene: TRBJ1-1
CDR3 DNA: TGCGCCAGCAGCCTAATCCCACCGACAGGTTCGAACACTGAAGCTTTCTTT
CDR3 protein: CASSLIPPTGSNTEAFF

V gene: TRBV28
D gene: TRBD2
clone size: -
J gene: TRBJ2-1
CDR3 DNA: TGTGCCAGCAGTCCCCCGACTAGCGTAGGCAATGAGCAGTTCTTC
CDR3 protein: CASSPPTSVGNEQFF

V gene: TRBV30
D gene: TRBD1
clone size: -
J gene: TRBJ2-4
CDR3 DNA: TGTGCCTGGAGGGGACAGGGGATAGCCAAAAACATTCAGTACTTC
CDR3 protein: CAWRGQGIAKNIQYF

V gene: TRBV5-1
D gene: -
clone size: -
J gene: TRBJ2-2
CDR3 DNA: TGCGCCAGCAGCTTGGGTCCGGGTACCGGGGAGCTGTTTTTT
CDR3 protein: CASSLGPGTGELFF

V gene: TRBV9
D gene: -
clone size: few
J gene: TRBJ2-3
CDR3 DNA: TGTGCCAGCAGCGCTAGGTTCACAGATACGCAGTATTTT
CDR3 protein: CASSARFTDTQYF

V gene: TRBV18
D gene: TRBD1
clone size: -
J gene: TRBJ2-7
CDR3 DNA: TGTGCCAGCTCACCACCGAGTTGGGACAGTTCCTACGAGCAGTACTTC
CDR3 protein: CASSPPSWDSSYEQYF

V gene: TRBV5-1
D gene: -
clone size: few
J gene: TRBJ2-7
CDR3 DNA: TGCGCCAGCAGCTTGGGGGGACAAGGAGCCTACGAGCAGTACTTC
CDR3 protein: CASSLGGQGAYEQYF

V gene: TRBV7-3
D gene: TRBD1
clone size: few
J gene: TRBJ2-3
CDR3 DNA: TGTGCCAGCAGCCAGGGGACAGGGTTACGGGATACGCAGTATTTT
CDR3 protein: CASSQGTGLRDTQYF

V gene: TRBV30
D gene: -
clone size: -
J gene: TRBJ1-1
CDR3 DNA: TGTGCCTGTATACAGGACGTTCGGAACACTGAAGCTTTCTTT
CDR3 protein: CACIQDVRNTEAFF

V gene: TRBV29-1
D gene: TRBD1
clone size: few
J gene: TRBJ2-2
CDR3 DNA: TGCAGCGTTCGCGACAGGGCAAACACCGGGGAGCTGTTTTTT
CDR3 protein: CSVRDRANTGELFF

V gene: TRBV18
D gene: -
clone size: few
J gene: TRBJ2-6
CDR3 DNA: TGTGCCAGCTCACCATCGGGCTCTGGGGCCAACGTCCTGACTTTC
CDR3 protein: CASSPSGSGANVLTF

V gene: TRBV30
D gene: TRBD2
clone size: -
J gene: TRBJ2-6
CDR3 DNA: TGTGCCTGGAAGAAGTTAGCGGGAGCGAGCTCTGGGGCCAACGTCCTGACTTTC
CDR3 protein: CAWKKLAGASSGANVLTF

V gene: TRBV7-2
D gene: -
clone size: few
J gene: TRBJ2-1
CDR3 DNA: TGTGCCAGCAGCTTATTCAGGCCTCTGCCCAACAATGAGCAGTTCTTC
CDR3 protein: CASSLFRPLPNNEQFF

V gene: TRBV27
D gene: TRBD1
clone size: -
J gene: TRBJ1-5
CDR3 DNA: TGTGCCAGCAGTTCCGGACAGGATCAGCCCCAGCATTTT
CDR3 protein: CASSSGQDQPQHF

V gene: TRBV5-1
D gene: TRBD1
clone size: few
J gene: TRBJ1-2
CDR3 DNA: TGCGCCAGCAGCCTGGGACAGGGATGGTATGGCTACACCTTC
CDR3 protein: CASSLGQGWYGYTF

V gene: TRBV7-8
D gene: TRBD2
clone size: few
J gene: TRBJ2-3
CDR3 DNA: TGTGCCAGCAGCTTATTGGCGGCTAGCGGGAGGGGGGTGTATTTT
CDR3 protein: CASSLLAASGRGVYF

V gene: TRBV6-5
D gene: -
clone size: -
J gene: TRBJ2-7
CDR3 DNA: TGTGCCAGCAGTTACGGCGGGACGGGGTCCTACGAGCAGTACTTC
CDR3 protein: CASSYGGTGSYEQYF

V gene: TRBV19
D gene: TRBD2
clone size: -
J gene: TRBJ2-5
CDR3 DNA: TGTGCCACCTCCGGGACTACTCTAAGGTGGACCCTAGAGACCCAGTACTTC
CDR3 protein: CATSGTTLRWTLETQYF

V gene: TRBV29-1
D gene: -
clone size: -
J gene: TRBJ1-4
CDR3 DNA: TGCAGCGTTAGACAGACAACTAATGAAAAACTGTTTTTT
CDR3 protein: CSVRQTTNEKLFF

V gene: TRBV28
D gene: -
clone size: -
J gene: TRBJ2-7
CDR3 DNA: TGTGCCAGCAGCCTGGACAAATACTACGAGCAGTACTTC
CDR3 protein: CASSLDKYYEQYF

V gene: TRBV15
D gene: -
clone size: -
J gene: TRBJ2-1
CDR3 DNA: TGTGCCACCAGCAGAGGTAATCGAGGAGGCGACAATGAGCAGTTCTTC
CDR3 protein: CATSRGNRGGDNEQFF

V gene: TRBV27
D gene: TRBD2
clone size: -
J gene: TRBJ2-3
CDR3 DNA: TGTGCCAGCAGTTTGCGATCGGGACTAGCGAAGGGAGATACGCAGTATTTT
CDR3 protein: CASSLRSGLAKGDTQYF

V gene: TRBV7-8
D gene: -
clone size: -
J gene: TRBJ2-5
CDR3 DNA: TGTGCCAGCAGCTTAGCTGCATTGGAGGGGGAGACCCAGTACTTC
CDR3 protein: CASSLAALEGETQYF

V gene: TRBV9
D gene: TRBD2
clone size: few
J gene: TRBJ2-2
CDR3 DNA: TGTGCCAGCAGCCCCCGACTAGCGGGAGAGGGGGAGCTGTTTTTT
CDR3 protein: CASSPRLAGEGELFF

V gene: TRBV19
D gene: -
clone size: -
J gene: TRBJ2-1
CDR3 DNA: TGTGCCAGTAGTATGAGTCGGGGTAGCGGCAATGAGCAGTTCTTC
CDR3 protein: CASSMSRGSGNEQFF

V gene: TRBV15
D gene: TRBD2
clone size: -
J gene: TRBJ2-1
CDR3 DNA: TGTGCCACCAGCAGAGATCTATTGAGCGGGAGGGCCGGTAGTGAGCAGTTCTTC
CDR3 protein: CATSRDLLSGRAGSEQFF

V gene: TRBV9
D gene: TRBD2
clone size: -
J gene: TRBJ2-7
CDR3 DNA: TGTGCCAGCAGCCCGGGACTAGCGGACAACGAGCAGTACTTC
CDR3 protein: CASSPGLADNEQYF

V gene: TRBV10-3
D gene: TRBD2
clone size: -
J gene: TRBJ2-5
CDR3 DNA: TGTGCCATCAGTGAGTCGGCGGGAGGTGAGACCCAGTACTTC
CDR3 protein: CAISESAGGETQYF

V gene: TRBV23-1
D gene: TRBD2
clone size: many
J gene: TRBJ2-1
CDR3 DNA: TGCGCCAGCAGTCGAAGTAGCGGGAGTCCTGTGGCGCAGTTCTTC
CDR3 protein: CASSRSSGSPVAQFF

V gene: TRBV2
D gene: -
clone size: few
J gene: TRBJ1-2
CDR3 DNA: TGTGCCAGCAGGGAACAACAACAGGGCCTAGACTTC
CDR3 protein: CASREQQQGLDF

V gene: TRBV9
D gene: TRBD2
clone size: few
J gene: TRBJ2-3
CDR3 DNA: TGTGCCAGCAGCGCAAGCGGGGGACTAGCGGAAGATACGCAGTATTTT
CDR3 protein: CASSASGGLAEDTQYF

V gene: TRBV2
D gene: TRBD1
clone size: -
J gene: TRBJ2-2
CDR3 DNA: TGTGCCAGCAGTTGGACAGGGTACACCGGGGAGCTGTTTTTT
CDR3 protein: CASSWTGYTGELFF

V gene: TRBV10-3
D gene: TRBD1
clone size: -
J gene: TRBJ1-5
CDR3 DNA: TGTGCCATCAGTGAGTCTGCCGGGACAGGGTTCTATCAGCCCCAGCATTTT
CDR3 protein: CAISESAGTGFYQPQHF

V gene: TRBV7-9
D gene: -
clone size: few
J gene: TRBJ2-1
CDR3 DNA: TGTGCCAGCAGCTTTAGCTACAATGAGCAGTTCTTC
CDR3 protein: CASSFSYNEQFF

V gene: TRBV28
D gene: TRBD2
clone size: -
J gene: TRBJ2-5
CDR3 DNA: TGTGCCACCCGTGGACTAGCGGGGGCCCAAGAGACCCAGTACTTC
CDR3 protein: CATRGLAGAQETQYF

V gene: TRBV18
D gene: -
clone size: -
J gene: TRBJ2-2
CDR3 DNA: TGTGCCAGCTCACCACCTGCCAGCACCGGGGAGCTGTTTTTT
CDR3 protein: CASSPPASTGELFF

V gene: TRBV21-1
D gene: -
clone size: few
J gene: TRBJ1-5
CDR3 DNA: TGTGCCAACCTCGACAGGGACACCAATAGCAATCAGCCCCAGCATTTT
CDR3 protein: CANLDRDTNSNQPQHF

V gene: TRBV7-3
D gene: TRBD1
clone size: few
J gene: TRBJ2-3
CDR3 DNA: TGTGCCAGCAGCTCAGGGACAGGTCCCACAGATACGCAGTATTTT
CDR3 protein: CASSSGTGPTDTQYF

V gene: TRBV29-1
D gene: -
clone size: many
J gene: TRBJ2-4
CDR3 DNA: TGCAGCGTCCTCGAGGGAAACATTCAGTACTTC
CDR3 protein: CSVLEGNIQYF

V gene: TRBV9
D gene: -
clone size: few
J gene: TRBJ1-1
CDR3 DNA: TGTGCCAGCAGCGTATCGAGCCAGAACACTGAAGCTTTCTTT
CDR3 protein: CASSVSSQNTEAFF

V gene: TRBV20-1
D gene: -
clone size: -
J gene: TRBJ2-1
CDR3 DNA: TGCAGTGCTACTACCAATGAGCAGTTCTTC
CDR3 protein: CSATTNEQFF

V gene: TRBV7-3
D gene: -
clone size: few
J gene: TRBJ2-1
CDR3 DNA: TGTGCCAGCAGCTTAGCGGCTTACAATGAGCAGTTCTTC
CDR3 protein: CASSLAAYNEQFF

V gene: TRBV29-1
D gene: -
clone size: -
J gene: TRBJ1-1
CDR3 DNA: TGCAGCGTTGTATGGCAGTCTGACACTGAAGCTTTCTTT
CDR3 protein: CSVVWQSDTEAFF

V gene: TRBV5-4
D gene: TRBD1
clone size: few
J gene: TRBJ2-3
CDR3 DNA: TGTGCCAGCAGCTTAACAGGGGGCATAACAGATACGCAGTATTTT
CDR3 protein: CASSLTGGITDTQYF

V gene: TRBV6-6
D gene: -
clone size: few
J gene: TRBJ2-1
CDR3 DNA: TGTGCCAGCAGTTACTTAGGCGGATCCTACAATGAGCAGTTCTTC
CDR3 protein: CASSYLGGSYNEQFF

V gene: TRBV5-1
D gene: -
clone size: -
J gene: TRBJ2-5
CDR3 DNA: TGCGCCAGCAGCTTCACAGGGAACGGTGGAGAGACCCAGTACTTC
CDR3 protein: CASSFTGNGGETQYF

V gene: TRBV6-5
D gene: -
clone size: once
J gene: TRBJ1-2
CDR3 DNA: TGTGCCAGCAGTTACTCGCTGGAGCCCTATGGCTACACCTTC
CDR3 protein: CASSYSLEPYGYTF

V gene: TRBV5-1
D gene: TRBD1
clone size: few
J gene: TRBJ2-7
CDR3 DNA: TGCGCCAGCAGCTTGGGGGGACAGGGTGACGAGCAGTACTTC
CDR3 protein: CASSLGGQGDEQYF

V gene: TRBV9
D gene: -
clone size: -
J gene: TRBJ2-2
CDR3 DNA: TGTGCCAGCAGCCAGATCTTCGGGGAGCTGTTTTTT
CDR3 protein: CASSQIFGELFF

V gene: TRBV28
D gene: TRBD1
clone size: few
J gene: TRBJ1-5
CDR3 DNA: TGTGCCAGCAGCCAAACAGGGGGCAATCAGCCCCAGCATTTT
CDR3 protein: CASSQTGGNQPQHF

V gene: TRBV6-6
D gene: TRBD1
clone size: few
J gene: TRBJ2-4
CDR3 DNA: TGTGCCAGCAGTAACACAGGGGCAGTTGGAGACATTCAGTACTTC
CDR3 protein: CASSNTGAVGDIQYF

V gene: TRBV4-3
D gene: -
clone size: few
J gene: TRBJ2-5
CDR3 DNA: TGCGCCAGCAGCCAAGAAAAGGGACTGGGGACCCAGTACTTC
CDR3 protein: CASSQEKGLGTQYF

V gene: TRBV10-3
D gene: TRBD1
clone size: few
J gene: TRBJ1-1
CDR3 DNA: TGTGCCATCAGTAAGGACAGGGGGGACACTGAAGCTTTCTTT
CDR3 protein: CAISKDRGDTEAFF

V gene: TRBV9
D gene: -
clone size: few
J gene: TRBJ2-5
CDR3 DNA: TGTGCCAGCAGCGCACGGGTGGGAGAGACCCAGTACTTC
CDR3 protein: CASSARVGETQYF